This TCR beta chain was documented in a study of regulatory T cells in long-lasting Graves disease. Investigators prepared the TCR beta libraries by applying iRepertoire HTBI primers and Arm-PCR of CDR3 regions. TCRdb itself ran the multiplex PCR reads through MiXCR, one entry per CDR3 protein. The table lists fewer than 550,000 distinct CDR3 sequences, less than 20% of them singletons. The time point was: newly diagnosed GD, antithyroid drugs for less than 3 months. TCR sequences were obtained from RNA taken from PBMCs. In its sample, this clonotype was seen a few times. These data also formed part of another study, on T cells in Graves' hyperthyroidism and ophthalmopathy.

This receptor was taken from a woman between 18 and 29 years old with Graves disease. The source was peripheral blood mononuclear cells (PBMCs), collected at new diagnosis, from a patient treated with antithyroid drugs.

CDR3 region: CASSLGTDRGHGYTF. Written as DNA, the CDR3 is TGCGCCAGCAGCTTGGGAACAGACCGTGGTCATGGCTACACCTTC. J is TRBJ1-2 and V is TRBV5-1; D not certain. The germline gives CDR1 SGHRS, CDR2 YFSETQ. V shed 0 bases and J shed 6 bases, with 15 bases lying between them. The CDR3 covers 15 residues.